This TCR beta chain emerged from a study of blood T cells in healthy people across ages. In the study overall: T cells yielded about one barcoded beta molecule per two cells through template switching. Findings and caveats of the study: Long-lived donors exceeded aged donors in naive CD4+ cells and diversity.

Trimming stripped 4 bases from V and 7 bases from J, with 14 bases between. This CDR3 has 13 residues. Germline V CDR1 and CDR2: SGHKS, YYEKEE (reference sequence). This clonotype was counted once. Antigen unknown. Sample donors were healthy Caucasian individuals that came from Russia, aged roughly 6 to 100. Primers used in a second PCR of roughly 6 to 11 cycles were a sample-barcoded 5' primer and a J-beta primer mix. A tag from a template-switch adaptor with 12 random nucleotides marked each cDNA molecule. Via MiXCR, TCRdb re-called the 5' RACE reads, giving one row per CDR3 protein. The sample has some 550,000 distinct CDR3 sequences, roughly 43% seen once.

This chain uses TRBV5-5 with TRBJ1-1; possible D gene TRBD1, 5 bases. Sample: blood. The TCR comes from an elderly man in good health. CDR3: CASSLDGGDEAFF. The DNA for the CDR3 is TGTGCCAGCAGCCTGGATGGGGGGGATGAAGCTTTCTTT.